Shown below are 32 T cell receptor beta chains from a single sample sequenced in a study of brain T cells in children with intractable seizures. Only in-frame clones appear in the TCRdb table, and some are missing; sequencing was by immunoSEQ multiplex PCR. The repertoire holds 300,000 to 400,000 clones, with roughly 92% as singletons. The time point is: blood from clinic visit 5 months post-surgery; TSC patient then seizure free. The specimen comprised peripheral blood, sampled around 5 months after surgery. The receptor set was obtained from a boy in the first two years of life with tuberous sclerosis and intractable seizures.

The V call is TRBV9, the J call TRBJ2-1, with a tentative D call TRBD2 (6 bases). The CDR3 loop spans 16 amino acids. The V gene lost 4 bases and the J gene lost 10 bases, with 24 bases spanning the gap. CDR1 SGDLS and CDR2 YYNGEE come from the germline V gene. The CDR3 DNA is TGTGCCAGCAGCCCCTCCCTGCGGGGACGCCTAGGGGAGCAGTTCTTC. It codes for CASSPSLRGRLGEQFF.

The genes are TRBV2 and TRBJ2-6; D is uncertain. The CDR3 has 14 residues. Germline loops: CDR1 SNHLY, CDR2 FYNNEI. V was cut by 1 base and J by 3 bases, with 4 bases left in between. DNA of the CDR3: TGTGCCAGCAGTGAAGGGGGTGGGGCCAACGTCCTGACTTTC. It specifies CASSEGGGANVLTF.

The chain is built from TRBV19 and TRBJ2-3, with D possibly matching TRBD2 (6 bases). The CDR3 sequence is 15 residues long. Trimming shortened V by 3 bases and J by 8 bases, and 18 bases separated the two germline ends. CDR1 LNHDA and CDR2 SQIVND come from the germline V gene (reference sequence). The CDR3 DNA follows: TGTGCCAGTAGTATGTCCGGGGCGACAGCGGGTACGCAGTATTTT. It is translated as CASSMSGATAGTQYF.

V usage is TRBV7-9 and J usage is TRBJ2-7, with TRBD1 matching 12 bases. Germline CDR1 is SEHNR and CDR2 is FQNEAQ (reference sequence). The CDR3 runs to 16 residues. V trimming: 5 bases; J trimming: 4 bases; junction bases outside the gene matches: 9. The CDR3 sequence is CASSPHSGQGAYEQYF. CDR3 sequence (DNA): TGTGCCAGCAGCCCGCATTCGGGACAGGGGGCATACGAGCAGTACTTC.

The chain couples TRBV5-6 to TRBJ2-2; a weak D match, TRBD2 (5 bases). Deletions cut 2 bases from V and 4 bases from J, with 12 bases between. The CDR3 runs 15 residues. The V gene's germline CDR1 is SGHDT and CDR2 YYEEEE. In nucleotides, the CDR3 is TGTGCCAGCAGCTTTCTTGGACTGCTCACCGGGGAGCTGTTTTTT. Translating it yields CASSFLGLLTGELFF. Combining the CDR3 with reference TRBV5-6 and TRBJ2-2 gives the whole variable domain DAGVTQSPTHLIKTRGQQVTLRCSPKSGHDTVSWYQQALGQGPQFIFQYYEEEERQRGNFPDRFSGHQFPNYSSELNVNALLLGDSALYLCASSFLGLLTGELFFGEGSRLTVL.

A single count supports this clone. The chain joins TRBV15 to TRBJ1-5, with D uncertain. Germline loops: CDR1 LNHNV, CDR2 YYDKDF (reference sequence). The CDR3 runs 19 residues. V lost 5 bases, J lost 0 bases, and 23 bases lay in between. CDR3 coding DNA: TGTGCCACCAGCGCCTCGCGGGAATATATATCCTATAGCAATCAGCCCCAGCATTTT. Translation: CATSASREYISYSNQPQHF. Full variable domain (rest looked up from reference TRBV15 and TRBJ1-5): DAMVIQNPRYQVTQFGKPVTLSCSQTLNHNVMYWYQQKSSQAPKLLFHYYDKDFNNEADTPDNFQSRRPNTSFCFLDIRSPGLGDTAMYLCATSASREYISYSNQPQHFGDGTRLSIL.

The gene calls are TRBV14 and TRBJ1-2; D gene unclear. Trimming took off 2 bases at V and 1 base at J, with 5 bases between the two ends. The CDR3 runs to 13 residues. Looked up from germline, CDR1 is SGHDN and CDR2 is FVKESK. In DNA form, the CDR3 reads TGTGCCAGCAGCCAACTGAGTAACTATGGCTACACCTTC. Translating it yields CASSQLSNYGYTF.

This chain connects TRBV10-3 to TRBJ2-7, with a weak D call TRBD1 (6 bases). Trimming left V 2 bases short and J 4 bases short, with 12 bases between. Germline lookup yields CDR1 ENHRY and CDR2 SYGVKD. The CDR3 length is 14 residues. The CDR3 coding sequence is TGTGCCATCAGTGAGACGGACAGCAATTACGAGCAGTACTTC. This translates into CAISETDSNYEQYF.

CDR3 in amino acids: CAWSVGDLNQPQHF. CDR3 bases: TGTGCCTGGAGCGTAGGGGACCTCAATCAGCCCCAGCATTTT. The rearrangement links TRBV30 to TRBJ1-5; D perhaps matches TRBD1 (5 bases). V dropped 3 bases and J dropped 3 bases, with 12 bases sitting between them. The CDR3 is made up of 14 amino acids. The germline CDR1 and CDR2 sequences are GTSNPN and SVGIG (reference sequence).

CDR3 DNA sequence: TGTGCCAGCAGCCGACCTTCGACAGGGAATGAGCAGTTCTTC. It yields the protein CASSRPSTGNEQFF. The chain combines TRBV3-1 (or the pseudogene TRBV3-2) with TRBJ2-1, with 7 positions matching TRBD1. The CDR3 has 14 residues. CDR1 and CDR2 from the germline V gene are LGHDT and YNNKEL (reference sequence). Germline trimming cut 4 bases from V and 7 bases from J; bases unmatched to any gene: 7.

The chain couples TRBV9 to TRBJ2-7, with 8 bases identical to TRBD1. The CDR3 loop spans 15 amino acids. Germline CDR1 reads SGDLS; CDR2 reads YYNGEE. After removal of 0 bases from V and 2 bases from J, the junction contained 4 bases not matched to a gene. Written as DNA, the CDR3 is TGTGCCAGCAGCGTAGCAGGGGGCCTTACCTACGAGCAGTACTTC. This codes for CASSVAGGLTYEQYF.

In DNA form, the CDR3 reads TGTGCCAGCAGCCAGTTTTCCGGGACTGAAGCTTTCTTT. This sequence encodes CASSQFSGTEAFF. The chain is built from TRBV3-1 (or the pseudogene TRBV3-2) and TRBJ1-1, with unresolved D. The V end lost 3 bases, the J end lost 5 bases, and 10 bases lay between the germline ends. CDR1 is LGHDT, CDR2 YNNKEL, per germline (reference sequence). This CDR3 contains 13 residues.

This clone was seen once. The chain joins TRBV14 to TRBJ2-5, with 7 nucleotides matching TRBD1. The CDR3 loop spans 14 amino acids. Trimming at V came to 2 bases and at J to 3 bases, leaving 3 bases not matched to a gene. CDR1 and CDR2 from the germline V gene are SGHDN and FVKESK. CDR3 protein: CASSQLGTEETQYF. The DNA for the CDR3 is TGTGCCAGCAGCCAACTCGGGACAGAAGAGACCCAGTACTTC.

V and J are TRBV7-9 and TRBJ1-3; 9 nucleotides align to TRBD1. V was clipped by 5 bases and J by 3 bases; unmatched bases: 5. The CDR3 covers 15 residues. The germline CDR1 and CDR2 sequences are SEHNR and FQNEAQ (reference sequence). The CDR3, as DNA: TGTGCCAGCAGCCCCGGGACAGGGAATGGAAACACCATATATTTT. Amino acid sequence: CASSPGTGNGNTIYF.

The V gene is TRBV6-6, the J gene TRBJ1-2; D not certain. The V gene lost 2 bases and the J gene lost 4 bases, with 11 bases spanning the gap. The CDR3 spans 14 residues. Germline CDR1 and CDR2: MNHNY and SVGAGI (reference sequence). The CDR3 here is CASSYGQNFYGYTF. The CDR3 bases are TGTGCCAGCAGTTACGGGCAGAACTTCTATGGCTACACCTTC.

This chain joins TRBV5-6 and TRBJ2-7; the D call may be TRBD1 or TRBD2 (7 bases each). With 4 bases removed from V and 2 bases from J, the gap between germline ends came to 16 bases. The CDR3 has 15 amino acids. Per the germline V gene, CDR1 is SGHDT and CDR2 is YYEEEE. The CDR3 DNA follows: TGTGCCAGCAGCCCCGGGGGGACAGCCGCCTACGAGCAGTACTTC. Its protein is CASSPGGTAAYEQYF.

A single count supports this clone. This chain joins TRBV7-8 and TRBJ1-5; 7 bases map to TRBD1. CDR1 SGHVS and CDR2 FQNEAQ come from the germline V gene. The CDR3 is made up of 15 amino acids. The V gene end was trimmed by 6 bases and the J gene end by 8 bases; junction bases not matched to a gene: 13. The CDR3 is CASSSQGRVAEPQHF. The CDR3 DNA sequence: TGTGCCAGCAGTTCACAGGGGCGGGTAGCGGAGCCCCAGCATTTT.

This chain uses TRBV28 with TRBJ1-2; perhaps TRBD1 as D (5 bases). CDR3 length equals 13 residues. V gave up 3 bases and J gave up 3 bases, with 8 bases separating them. CDR1 MDHEN and CDR2 SYDVKM come from the germline V gene. The CDR3 protein is CASSLGGDYGYTF. The CDR3 coding sequence is TGTGCCAGCAGTTTGGGGGGGGACTATGGCTACACCTTC.

The rearrangement joins TRBV6-1 to TRBJ1-5, with D tentatively TRBD1 (5 bases). Germline CDR1 and CDR2: MNHNS and SASEGT. This CDR3 comprises 14 residues. The V end was cut by 2 bases, the J end by 3 bases, with 8 bases between. CDR3 sequence: CASSEWGTNQPQHF. The CDR3 region has the DNA TGTGCCAGCAGTGAATGGGGGACCAATCAGCCCCAGCATTTT.

The chain uses TRBV3-1 (or the pseudogene TRBV3-2) and TRBJ2-3; TRBD2 aligns across 9 bases. V gave up 1 base and J gave up 2 bases; unmatched junction bases: 7. Per the germline V gene, CDR1 is LGHDT and CDR2 is YNNKEL (reference sequence). The CDR3 covers 17 residues. The CDR3 region is CASSQGWRGGLTDTQYF. The CDR3 DNA reads as TGTGCCAGCAGCCAAGGGTGGCGGGGGGGCCTCACAGATACGCAGTATTTT.

V is TRBV6-5 and J is TRBJ2-2; 7 nucleotides line up with TRBD1. Unmatched junction bases numbered 10, after V lost 5 bases and J lost 7 bases. CDR1 and CDR2 (germline): MNHEY, SVGAGI. The CDR3 is made up of 15 amino acids. CDR3 bases: TGTGCCAGCAGTATACAACAGGGGTTCAACGGGGAGCTGTTTTTT. This sequence encodes CASSIQQGFNGELFF.

V and J are TRBV5-4 and TRBJ2-5; 7 bases match TRBD1. The CDR3 runs to 15 residues. V lost 2 bases and J lost 5; bases outside the gene matches: 9. Germline loops: CDR1 SGHNT, CDR2 YYREEE (reference sequence). CDR3 sequence (DNA): TGTGCCAGCAGCTTCCAAGGGGGACAGCCGGAGACCCAGTACTTC. Amino acids: CASSFQGGQPETQYF. Together with reference TRBV5-4 and TRBJ2-5, the CDR3 gives the full variable domain: ETGVTQSPTHLIKTRGQQVTLRCSSQSGHNTVSWYQQALGQGPQFIFQYYREEENGRGNFPPRFSGLQFPNYSSELNVNALELDDSALYLCASSFQGGQPETQYFGPGTRLLVL.

V usage is TRBV6-5 and J usage is TRBJ1-3; D ambiguous. The CDR3 runs 14 residues. Germline V gene data show CDR1 as MNHEY and CDR2 as SVGAGI. Trimming shortened V by 10 bases and J by 4 bases, and 17 bases separated the two germline ends. The CDR3 spells CATRTGGRGNTIYF. CDR3 nucleotide sequence: TGTGCCACCCGGACCGGAGGGAGGGGAAACACCATATATTTT.

The chain combines TRBV9 with TRBJ2-3, with 7 bases identical to TRBD2. Germline CDR1 and CDR2: SGDLS and YYNGEE. The trim removed 2 bases at V and 7 bases at J, leaving 4 bases unmatched. The CDR3 is 13 amino acids. The CDR3 loop is CASSVGLDYTQYF. In DNA form, the CDR3 reads TGTGCCAGCAGCGTCGGACTAGATTATACGCAGTATTTT.

DNA for the CDR3: TGCGCCAGCAGCTTGGACCAGGGTCTATCTGGAAACACCATATATTTT. Translating it yields CASSLDQGLSGNTIYF. The chain couples TRBV5-1 to TRBJ1-3; D perhaps matches TRBD1 (5 bases). Trimming removed 0 bases from V and 1 base from J, with 11 bases in between. The CDR3 runs 16 residues. Germline V gene sequence: CDR1 SGHRS, CDR2 YFSETQ.

The CDR3 nucleotides read TGTGCCAGCAGCTTGCATAGGGGGTCCCCCCAAGAGACCCAGTACTTC. Translation: CASSLHRGSPQETQYF. The V and J genes are TRBV5-8 and TRBJ2-5; possibly TRBD1 for D (6 bases). The CDR3 extends over 16 amino acids. Germline CDR1 is SGHTS and CDR2 is YDEGEE. V shed 1 base and J shed 1 base, with 14 bases lying between them.

V gene TRBV5-1 combines with J gene TRBJ2-7; D remains unclear. Trimming cost V 4 bases and J 0 bases, with 5 bases left between them. CDR1 and CDR2 from the germline V gene are SGHRS and YFSETQ. The CDR3 runs 12 residues. The CDR3: CASSQSSYEQYF. The CDR3 bases are TGCGCCAGCAGCCAGAGCTCCTACGAGCAGTACTTC. The complete variable domain, with remaining parts taken from reference TRBV5-1 and TRBJ2-7, reads KAGVTQTPRYLIKTRGQQVTLSCSPISGHRSVSWYQQTPGQGLQFLFEYFSETQRNKGNFPGRFSGRQFSNSRSEMNVSTLELGDSALYLCASSQSSYEQYFGPGTRLTVT.

The rearrangement joins TRBV11-3 to TRBJ2-5, with TRBD2 as a possible D gene (5 bases). V lost 2 bases and J 4 bases, leaving 11 bases between the germline ends. The germline CDR1 and CDR2 sequences are SGHNT and YENEEA. The CDR3 extends over 14 amino acids. Here the CDR3 DNA reads TGTGCCAGCAGCTTAATGGGAGTCGGAGAGACCCAGTACTTC. It encodes CASSLMGVGETQYF.

The genes are TRBV6-6 and TRBJ2-1; no clear D gene. Germline assignment: CDR1 MNHNY and CDR2 SVGAGI (reference sequence). The CDR3 length is 12 residues. The V end lost 5 bases, the J end lost 7 bases, and 9 bases lay between the germline ends. The DNA of the CDR3 is TGTGCCAGCAGTCCCCCACTGAATGAGCAGTTCTTC. This gives the protein CASSPPLNEQFF.

The V gene is TRBV5-8, the J gene TRBJ1-5; D remains unclear. The CDR3 has 14 amino acids. The V and J ends lost 2 bases and 7 bases respectively, with 13 bases between them. Germline CDR1 SGHTS, CDR2 YDEGEE. The CDR3, as DNA: TGTGCCAGCAGCTTAAGGGTGGGTGGGCAGCCCCAGCATTTT. Protein: CASSLRVGGQPQHF.

This sequence joins TRBV19 and TRBJ1-2; D gene unclear. This CDR3 contains 13 residues. Germline CDR1 reads LNHDA; CDR2 reads SQIVND (reference sequence). With 5 bases removed from V and 7 bases from J, the gap between germline ends came to 14 bases. This chain's CDR3 is CASSLTKAGGYTF. CDR3 nucleotides: TGTGCCAGTAGTCTGACCAAGGCAGGTGGCTACACCTTC.

The chain is built from TRBV9 and TRBJ2-2; D tentatively reads TRBD1 or TRBD2 (5 bases each). The CDR3 is 16 residues long. V lost 4 bases to trimming and J lost 4 bases, with 17 bases between them. Germline lookup yields CDR1 SGDLS and CDR2 YYNGEE. The DNA for the CDR3 is TGTGCCAGCAGCTCCCCTTCCGGGACCCTCACCGGGGAGCTGTTTTTT. Protein sequence: CASSSPSGTLTGELFF.